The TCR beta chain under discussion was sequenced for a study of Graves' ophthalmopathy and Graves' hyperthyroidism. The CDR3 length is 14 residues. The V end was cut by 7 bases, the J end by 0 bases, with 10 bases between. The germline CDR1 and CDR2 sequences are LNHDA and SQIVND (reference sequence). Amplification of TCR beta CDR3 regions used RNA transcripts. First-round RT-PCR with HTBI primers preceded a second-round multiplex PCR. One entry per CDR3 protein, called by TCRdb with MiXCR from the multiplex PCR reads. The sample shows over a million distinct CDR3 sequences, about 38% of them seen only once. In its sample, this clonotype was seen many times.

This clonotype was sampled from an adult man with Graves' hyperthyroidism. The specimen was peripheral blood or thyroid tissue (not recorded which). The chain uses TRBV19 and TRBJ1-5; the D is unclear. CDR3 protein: CASKNRYSNQPQHF. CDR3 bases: TGTGCCAGTAAAAACAGATATAGCAATCAGCCCCAGCATTTT.